This T cell receptor (beta chain) was captured in a study of T-cell memory formation after mild COVID-19. Broader study findings: For second-wave clones that peaked at day 37, SARS-CoV-2 specificity went unverified. Contracting CD8+ clones were enriched in EMRA, CD4+ mainly in CM and EM. Researchers found some responding clones in pre-infection memory, a sign that cross-reactive memory joined.

This clonotype occurred a few times. Its specificity is unknown. V lost 2 bases and J 7 bases, leaving 18 bases between the germline ends. CDR1 SGHRS and CDR2 YFSETQ come from the germline V gene. The CDR3 has 15 amino acids. 5'RACE primed from the constant segment yielded TCR alpha and TCR beta cDNA libraries bearing sample barcodes and UMIs. TCRdb called the 5' RACE reads again in MiXCR, with one record for every CDR3 protein. The repertoire holds around 300,000 distinct CDR3 sequences, with around 13% as singletons. This TCR came from a man aged 18 to 30 who had mild COVID-19 (a few samples of this study predate the infection). Cell type and time point are not known. Source material: PBMCs or a T cell subset sorted from them (not recorded which). This chain connects TRBV5-1 to TRBJ1-2; maybe TRBD1 (6 bases). In nucleotides, the CDR3 is TGCGCCAGCAGCTTCCGAGGGGGTAGTCGGAGTGGCTACACCTTC. Translated, it gives CASSFRGGSRSGYTF. Combining the CDR3 with reference TRBV5-1 and TRBJ1-2 gives the whole variable domain KAGVTQTPRYLIKTRGQQVTLSCSPISGHRSVSWYQQTPGQGLQFLFEYFSETQRNKGNFPGRFSGRQFSNSRSEMNVSTLELGDSALYLCASSFRGGSRSGYTFGSGTRLTVV.